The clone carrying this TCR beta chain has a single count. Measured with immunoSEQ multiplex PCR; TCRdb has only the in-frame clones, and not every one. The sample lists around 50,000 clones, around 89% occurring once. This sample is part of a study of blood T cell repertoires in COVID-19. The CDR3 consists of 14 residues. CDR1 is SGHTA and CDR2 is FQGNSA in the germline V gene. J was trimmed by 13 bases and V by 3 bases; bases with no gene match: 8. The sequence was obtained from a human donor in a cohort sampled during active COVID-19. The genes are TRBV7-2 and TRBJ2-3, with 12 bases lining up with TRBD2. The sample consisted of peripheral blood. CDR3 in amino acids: CASSLASGGGDKYF. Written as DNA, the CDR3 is TGTGCCAGCAGCTTGGCTAGCGGGGGGGGAGATAAGTATTTT. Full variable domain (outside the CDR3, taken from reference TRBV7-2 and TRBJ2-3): GAGVSQSPSNKVTEKGKDVELRCDPISGHTALYWYRQSLGQGLEFLIYFQGNSAPDKSGLPSDRFSAERTGGSVSTLTIQRTQQEDSAVYLCASSLASGGGDKYFGPGTRLTVL.